Presented here are 10 T cell receptor beta chains from one specimen sequenced in a study of blood T cell repertoires in COVID-19. Only in-frame clones appear in the TCRdb table, and some are missing; sequencing was by immunoSEQ multiplex PCR. The sample records about 70,000 clones, approximately 80% being singletons. Sample: peripheral blood. These receptors were taken from a man between 25 and 39 years old with COVID-19, enrolled during active disease.

The gene calls are TRBV28 and TRBJ1-5, with D possibly matching TRBD1 (5 bases). There are 14 residues in the CDR3. Germline lookup yields CDR1 MDHEN and CDR2 SYDVKM. V lost 4 bases to trimming and J lost 4 bases, with 11 bases between them. The DNA for the CDR3 is TGTGCCAGCAGTTCATTTTCAGGGAATCAGCCCCAGCATTTT. Amino acids: CASSSFSGNQPQHF. The entire variable domain, with the rest obtained from reference TRBV28 and TRBJ1-5, is as follows: DVKVTQSSRYLVKRTGEKVFLECVQDMDHENMFWYRQDPGLGLRLIYFSYDVKMKEKGDIPEGYSVSREKKERFSLILESASTNQTSMYLCASSSFSGNQPQHFGDGTRLSIL.

The chain couples TRBV21-1 to TRBJ2-4; TRBD2 was called by the table and not checked on the DNA. TRBV21-1 is described as a pseudogene. This CDR3 contains 18 residues. Here the CDR3 DNA reads TGTGCCAGCAGCAAAACACGGAGGCGGGAGCCGGTCAAAAACATTCAGTACTTC. Translated: CASSKTRRREPVKNIQYF.

The chain uses TRBV28 and TRBJ2-7; TRBD1 matches at 10 bases. This CDR3 is built from 14 residues. Trimming removed 6 bases from V and 13 bases from J; junction bases left unmatched: 15. Looked up from germline, CDR1 is MDHEN and CDR2 is SYDVKM. The CDR3 reads CASSRDRGNRRVYF. The CDR3, as DNA: TGTGCCAGCAGCCGGGACAGGGGTAACCGCCGCGTCTACTTC.

V gene TRBV10-3 combines with J gene TRBJ1-4; D remains unclear. The germline V gene encodes CDR1 ENHRY and CDR2 SYGVKD. The CDR3 covers 12 residues. V was pared by 11 bases and J by 5 bases, with 12 bases between. In DNA, the CDR3 is TGTGCCGCTAAAAACCCGAATGAAAAACTGTTTTTT. Its protein product is CAAKNPNEKLFF.

In this sample, this clone turned up a few times. J is TRBJ2-1 and V is TRBV19, with D tentatively TRBD2 (5 bases). The germline gives CDR1 LNHDA, CDR2 SQIVND (reference sequence). V was pared by 4 bases and J by 9 bases, with 22 bases between. The length of the CDR3 is 16 residues. CDR3 amino acids: CASSTTNLYNNVEQFF. The CDR3 nucleotides read TGTGCCAGTAGTACGACTAATTTATACAATAACGTTGAGCAGTTCTTC.

CDR3 DNA: TGTGCCAGCTCACAAAACAGGGGCACAGATACGCAGTATTTT. Protein product: CASSQNRGTDTQYF. The rearrangement joins TRBV18 to TRBJ2-3, with D possibly matching TRBD1 (6 bases). CDR1 is KGHSH and CDR2 is LQKENI in the germline V gene. The CDR3 consists of 14 residues. Trimming shortened V by 4 bases and J by 1 base, and 9 bases separated the two germline ends. Based on the CDR3 plus reference TRBV18 and TRBJ2-3, the full variable domain is NAGVMQNPRHLVRRRGQEARLRCSPMKGHSHVYWYRQLPEEGLKFMVYLQKENIIDESGMPKERFSAEFPKEGPSILRIQQVVRGDSAAYFCASSQNRGTDTQYFGPGTRLTVL.

The chain links TRBV10-3 to TRBJ2-3; possible D gene TRBD2, 6 bases. V dropped 3 bases and J dropped 3 bases, with 7 bases sitting between them. The germline V gene has CDR1 ENHRY and CDR2 SYGVKD. The CDR3 covers 13 residues. CDR3 in amino acids: CAISDRETDTQYF. CDR3 bases: TGTGCCATCAGTGACCGGGAGACAGATACGCAGTATTTT.

The CDR3 coding sequence is TGTGCCAGTAGTCTTGGACAGGGGGCCCTAAGATCGTATGGCTACACCTTC. Protein sequence: CASSLGQGALRSYGYTF. This sequence joins TRBV19 and TRBJ1-2, with TRBD1 matching over 11 bases. V lost 5 bases to trimming and J lost 5 bases; unmatched junction nucleotides: 13. Germline-derived CDR1 and CDR2 are LNHDA and SQIVND (reference sequence). This CDR3 has 17 residues.

V is TRBV11-2 and J is TRBJ2-6; D remains ambiguous. V lost 1 base and J 0 bases, leaving 16 bases between the germline ends. Per the germline V gene, CDR1 is SGHAT and CDR2 is FQNNGV. The CDR3 consists of 19 residues. This chain's CDR3 is CASSLVTGFSSSGANVLTF. DNA for the CDR3: TGTGCCAGCAGCTTAGTAACCGGGTTCTCGAGCTCTGGGGCCAACGTCCTGACTTTC.

This rearrangement joins TRBV10-3 to TRBJ2-2, with D possibly matching TRBD1 (7 bases). This CDR3 has 14 residues. With 8 bases removed from V and 0 bases from J, the gap between germline ends came to 10 bases. Germline assignment: CDR1 ENHRY and CDR2 SYGVKD. This CDR3 reads CAIGGTANTGELFF. The DNA for the CDR3 is TGTGCCATCGGAGGGACAGCGAACACCGGGGAGCTGTTTTTT.